What follows are 16 T cell receptor beta chains derived from one specimen sequenced in a study of blood T cell repertoires in COVID-19. Sequencing used immunoSEQ multiplex PCR; TCRdb keeps in-frame clones, though not all of them. The sample includes approximately 300,000 clones, about 85% of them seen just once. The sequenced sample was PBMCs or T cells enriched from blood (not recorded which). The receptor source for this set is a woman between 25 and 40 years old who had recovered from COVID-19.

The chain combines TRBV30 with TRBJ2-4, with a possible D match to TRBD2 (7 bases). V lost 0 bases, J lost 8 bases, and 11 bases lay in between. CDR1 and CDR2 (germline): GTSNPN, SVGIG (reference sequence). The CDR3 runs 13 residues. The CDR3: CAWSVAGADIQYF. The CDR3, as DNA: TGTGCCTGGAGTGTCGCGGGGGCTGACATTCAGTACTTC. Filled out from reference TRBV30 and TRBJ2-4, the complete variable domain reads SQTIHQWPATLVQPVGSPLSLECTVEGTSNPNLYWYRQAAGRGLQLLFYSVGIGQISSEVPQNLSASRPQDRQFILSSKKLLLSDSGFYLCAWSVAGADIQYFGAGTRLSVL.

The chain joins TRBV18 to TRBJ1-2; 9 nucleotides match TRBD1. CDR1 and CDR2 (germline): KGHSH, LQKENI. Trimming at V came to 1 base and at J to 4 bases, leaving 1 base not matched to a gene. The CDR3 is 14 amino acids. The CDR3, as DNA: TGTGCCAGCTCACCACAGGACAGGGGCTATGGCTACACCTTC. This encodes CASSPQDRGYGYTF.

V gene TRBV5-1 combines with J gene TRBJ2-5; 7 bases agree with TRBD1. V shed 0 bases and J 9 bases; nucleotides not matched to a gene: 2. CDR1 is SGHRS, CDR2 YFSETQ, per germline. The CDR3 has 12 residues. The CDR3 nucleotides are TGCGCCAGCAGCTTGGCCCAGGGGGCCCAGTACTTC. Its translation is CASSLAQGAQYF.

V and J are TRBV27 and TRBJ2-6; D ambiguous. The CDR3 covers 17 residues. Deletions cut 0 bases from V and 0 bases from J, with 9 bases between. CDR1 and CDR2 (germline): MNHEY, SMNVEV (reference sequence). CDR3 residues: CASSLSVATSGANVLTF. The CDR3 coding sequence is TGTGCCAGCAGTTTATCGGTCGCTACCTCTGGGGCCAACGTCCTGACTTTC.

J is TRBJ2-2 and V is TRBV27; the D gene is possibly TRBD1 (6 bases). Germline V gives CDR1 MNHEY, CDR2 SMNVEV (reference sequence). This CDR3 is 18 amino acids long. The V gene lost 3 bases and the J gene lost 3 bases, with 20 bases spanning the gap. The DNA for the CDR3 is TGTGCCAGCAGTTTGTTTGTCAGGATCAAGGGGGACACCGGGGAGCTGTTTTTT. This encodes CASSLFVRIKGDTGELFF.

The V and J genes are TRBV5-6 and TRBJ1-4; perhaps TRBD1 as D (5 bases). The germline V gene has CDR1 SGHDT and CDR2 YYEEEE. The CDR3 length is 16 residues. The V gene lost 0 bases and the J gene lost 11 bases, with 20 bases spanning the gap. The CDR3 DNA reads TGTGCCAGCAGCTTGGGGGAGGAAAACTTGGCAGGGAAACTGTTTTTT. It translates to CASSLGEENLAGKLFF.

CDR3 amino acids: CASSLVGGAFF. The CDR3 region has the DNA TGTGCCAGCAGCTTAGTGGGAGGAGCTTTCTTT. The chain combines TRBV11-2 with TRBJ1-1, with D uncertain. CDR1 SGHAT and CDR2 FQNNGV come from the germline V gene. The CDR3 runs to 11 residues. Between the trimmed V and J ends, which lost 1 base and 10 bases, there was a span of 7 bases. The full variable domain, completed using reference TRBV11-2 and TRBJ1-1, is EAGVAQSPRYKIIEKRQSVAFWCNPISGHATLYWYQQILGQGPKLLIQFQNNGVVDDSQLPKDRFSAERLKGVDSTLKIQPAKLEDSAVYLCASSLVGGAFFGQGTRLTVV.

The V and J genes are TRBV19 and TRBJ1-2; weak D call: TRBD1 (6 bases). CDR3 length: 12 amino acids. Germline V gives CDR1 LNHDA, CDR2 SQIVND (reference sequence). Between the trimmed V and J ends, which lost 11 bases and 3 bases, there was a span of 13 bases. CDR3 amino acids: CAVSQGHYGYTF. The CDR3 bases are TGTGCCGTATCACAGGGTCACTATGGCTACACCTTC.

This clone was seen once. CDR3 amino acids: CASSKGPGKGSPLHF. In nucleotides, the CDR3 is TGTGCCAGCAGCAAAGGACCAGGGAAAGGATCACCCCTCCACTTT. This chain connects TRBV21-1 to TRBJ1-6; the D segment call TRBD1 is taken from the table without a DNA check. TRBV21-1 is termed a pseudogene. The CDR3 is 15 amino acids.

This chain joins TRBV6-5 and TRBJ1-2; D possibly corresponds to TRBD1 (5 bases). This CDR3 is built from 13 residues. Looked up from germline, CDR1 is MNHEY and CDR2 is SVGAGI. The germline V and J ends were trimmed by 5 bases and 6 bases, with 13 bases remaining between them. This CDR3 reads CASSRTGVNGYTF. DNA of the CDR3: TGTGCCAGCAGTCGGACGGGGGTTAATGGCTACACCTTC.

The V call is TRBV6-6, the J call TRBJ2-5, with D possibly TRBD2 on 6 matching bases. V lost 3 bases and J 4 bases, leaving 12 bases between the germline ends. The CDR3 consists of 14 residues. Germline V lookup: CDR1 MNHNY, CDR2 SVGAGI (reference sequence). The CDR3 sequence is CASSYNTGGETQYF. DNA of the CDR3: TGTGCCAGCAGTTATAACACCGGGGGAGAGACCCAGTACTTC.

V gene TRBV27 combines with J gene TRBJ2-6; D call uncertain. The ends were cut back, 0 bases at V and 5 bases at J, with 2 bases in the middle. The CDR3 has 13 amino acids. CDR1 and CDR2 (germline): MNHEY, SMNVEV (reference sequence). CDR3 loop: CASSLSWANVLTF. The CDR3 nucleotides are TGTGCCAGCAGTTTATCCTGGGCCAACGTCCTGACTTTC.

The J gene is TRBJ2-1, the V gene TRBV2, with 9 bases that match TRBD1. J gave up 8 bases and V 3 bases, and 5 bases lay outside the gene matches. The germline CDR1 and CDR2 sequences are SNHLY and FYNNEI. This CDR3 has 14 residues. CDR3 nucleotide sequence: TGTGCCAGCAGTGATGGACAGGGGTCGGATGAGCAGTTCTTC. It is translated as CASSDGQGSDEQFF.

The rearrangement links TRBV28 to TRBJ1-2; no definite D call. V was shortened by 3 bases and J by 5 bases, with 4 bases between the two germline ends. The CDR3 consists of 11 residues. Germline CDR1 reads MDHEN; CDR2 reads SYDVKM. Here the CDR3 reads CASSFQYGYTF. Written as DNA, the CDR3 is TGTGCCAGCAGTTTTCAATATGGCTACACCTTC.

V usage is TRBV4-1 and J usage is TRBJ1-4, with 7 nucleotides matching TRBD1. Germline CDR1 reads MGHRA; CDR2 reads YSYEKL. V lost 4 bases and J lost 3; bases outside the gene matches: 8. The CDR3 extends over 16 amino acids. The CDR3 protein is CASSRVTGLANEKLFF. The CDR3 nucleotides read TGCGCCAGCAGCCGCGTGACAGGGCTGGCTAATGAAAAACTGTTTTTT.

The V gene is TRBV5-1, the J gene TRBJ1-4; weak D call: TRBD1 (5 bases). The germline gives CDR1 SGHRS, CDR2 YFSETQ. The CDR3 sequence is 15 residues long. The V gene lost 0 bases and the J gene lost 4 bases, with 10 bases spanning the gap. The CDR3 sequence: CASSLAGGSNEKLFF. In DNA form, the CDR3 reads TGCGCCAGCAGCTTGGCGGGGGGGAGTAATGAAAAACTGTTTTTT.